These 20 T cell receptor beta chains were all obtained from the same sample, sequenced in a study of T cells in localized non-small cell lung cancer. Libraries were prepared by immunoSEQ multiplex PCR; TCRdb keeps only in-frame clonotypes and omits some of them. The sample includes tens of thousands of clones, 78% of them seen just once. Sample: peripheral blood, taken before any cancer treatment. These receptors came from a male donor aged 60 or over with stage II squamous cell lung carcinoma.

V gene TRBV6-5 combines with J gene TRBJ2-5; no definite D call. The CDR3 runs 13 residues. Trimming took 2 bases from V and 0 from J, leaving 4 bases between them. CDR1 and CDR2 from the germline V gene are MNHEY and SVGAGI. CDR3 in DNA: TGTGCCAGCAGTTACAGCAACCAAGAGACCCAGTACTTC. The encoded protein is CASSYSNQETQYF.

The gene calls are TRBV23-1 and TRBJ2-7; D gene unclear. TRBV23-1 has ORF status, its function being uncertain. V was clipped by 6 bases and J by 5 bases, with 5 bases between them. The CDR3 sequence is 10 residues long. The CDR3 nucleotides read TGCGCCAGCAGCGCCCACGAGCAGTACTTC. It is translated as CASSAHEQYF.

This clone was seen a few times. The CDR3: CSVAPLGQDFYGYTF. The CDR3 coding sequence is TGCAGCGTTGCACCCTTAGGGCAGGACTTCTATGGCTACACCTTC. The genes are TRBV29-1 and TRBJ1-2, with D unclear. This CDR3 contains 15 residues. With 4 bases removed from V and 4 bases from J, the gap between germline ends came to 19 bases. CDR1 SQVTM and CDR2 ANQGSEA come from the germline V gene.

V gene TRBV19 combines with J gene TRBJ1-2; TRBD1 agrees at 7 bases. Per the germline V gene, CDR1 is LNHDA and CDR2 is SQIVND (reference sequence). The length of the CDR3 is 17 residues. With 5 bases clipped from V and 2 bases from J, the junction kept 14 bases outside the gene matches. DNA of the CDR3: TGTGCCAGTAGTCCACGATCAACGACAGGGAGCAACTATGGCTACACCTTC. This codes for CASSPRSTTGSNYGYTF. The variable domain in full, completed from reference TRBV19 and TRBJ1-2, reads DGGITQSPKYLFRKEGQNVTLSCEQNLNHDAMYWYRQDPGQGLRLIYYSQIVNDFQKGDIAEGYSVSREKKESFPLTVTSAQKNPTAFYLCASSPRSTTGSNYGYTFGSGTRLTVV.

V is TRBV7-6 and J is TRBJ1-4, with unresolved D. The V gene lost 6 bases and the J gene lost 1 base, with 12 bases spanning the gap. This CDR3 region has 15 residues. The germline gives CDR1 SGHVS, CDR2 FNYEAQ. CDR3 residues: CASRNSGRTNEKLFF. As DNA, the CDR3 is TGTGCCAGCAGAAACTCCGGGCGAACTAATGAAAAACTGTTTTTT.

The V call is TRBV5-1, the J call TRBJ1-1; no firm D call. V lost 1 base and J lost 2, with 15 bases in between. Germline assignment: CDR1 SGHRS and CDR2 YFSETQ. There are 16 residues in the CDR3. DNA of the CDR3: TGCGCCAGCAGCTTGACGGGCAGGACTTTAAACACTGAAGCTTTCTTT. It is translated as CASSLTGRTLNTEAFF.

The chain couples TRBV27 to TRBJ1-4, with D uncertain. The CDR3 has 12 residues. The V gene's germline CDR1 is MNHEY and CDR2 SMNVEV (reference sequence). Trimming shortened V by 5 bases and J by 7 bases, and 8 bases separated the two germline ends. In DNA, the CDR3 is TGTGCCAGCAGTCCCCCGGGTGAAAAACTGTTTTTT. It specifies CASSPPGEKLFF.

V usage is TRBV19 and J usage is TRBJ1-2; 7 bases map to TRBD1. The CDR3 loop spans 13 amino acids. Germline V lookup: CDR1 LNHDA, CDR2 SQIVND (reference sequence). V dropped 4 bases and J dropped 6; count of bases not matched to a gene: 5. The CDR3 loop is CASSRGTANGYTF. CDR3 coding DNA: TGTGCCAGTAGTAGGGGGACAGCTAATGGCTACACCTTC.

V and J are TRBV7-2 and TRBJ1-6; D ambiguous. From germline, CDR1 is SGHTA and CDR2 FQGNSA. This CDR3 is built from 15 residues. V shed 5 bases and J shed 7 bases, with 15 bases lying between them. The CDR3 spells CASSPMRAENSPLHF. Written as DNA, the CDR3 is TGTGCCAGCAGCCCGATGCGGGCAGAAAATTCACCCCTCCACTTT.

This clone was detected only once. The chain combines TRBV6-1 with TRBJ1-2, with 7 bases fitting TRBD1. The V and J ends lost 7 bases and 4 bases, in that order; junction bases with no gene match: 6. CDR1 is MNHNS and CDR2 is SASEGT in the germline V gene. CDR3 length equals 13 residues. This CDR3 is CASIPTGTYGYTF. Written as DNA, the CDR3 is TGTGCCAGCATACCGACAGGGACCTATGGCTACACCTTC.

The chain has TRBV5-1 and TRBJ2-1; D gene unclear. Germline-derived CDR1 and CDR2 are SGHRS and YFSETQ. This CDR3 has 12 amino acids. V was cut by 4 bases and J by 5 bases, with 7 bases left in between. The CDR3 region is CASSVDHNEQFF. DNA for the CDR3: TGCGCCAGCAGCGTCGACCACAATGAGCAGTTCTTC. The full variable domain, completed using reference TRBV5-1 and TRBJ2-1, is KAGVTQTPRYLIKTRGQQVTLSCSPISGHRSVSWYQQTPGQGLQFLFEYFSETQRNKGNFPGRFSGRQFSNSRSEMNVSTLELGDSALYLCASSVDHNEQFFGPGTRLTVL.

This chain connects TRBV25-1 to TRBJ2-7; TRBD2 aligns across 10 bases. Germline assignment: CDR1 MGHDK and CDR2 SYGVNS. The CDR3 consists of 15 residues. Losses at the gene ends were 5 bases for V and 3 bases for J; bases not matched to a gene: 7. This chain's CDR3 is CASSYRRTSGYEQYF. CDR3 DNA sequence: TGTGCCAGCAGTTATAGGAGGACTAGCGGCTACGAGCAGTACTTC.

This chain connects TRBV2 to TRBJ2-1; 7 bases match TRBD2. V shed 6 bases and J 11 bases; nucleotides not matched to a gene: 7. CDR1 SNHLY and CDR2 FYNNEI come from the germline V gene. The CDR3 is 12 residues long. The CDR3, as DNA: TGTGCCAGCAGCCCAGCACTAGCGAAGCAGTTCTTC. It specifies CASSPALAKQFF.

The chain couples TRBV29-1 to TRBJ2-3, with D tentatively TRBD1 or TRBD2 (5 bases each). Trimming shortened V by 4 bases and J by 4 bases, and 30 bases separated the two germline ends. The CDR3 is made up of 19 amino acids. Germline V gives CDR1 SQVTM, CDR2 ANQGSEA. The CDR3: CSVVIFGGYGVVAADTQYF. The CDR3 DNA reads TGCAGCGTTGTAATTTTTGGGGGATATGGGGTGGTTGCGGCAGATACGCAGTATTTT.

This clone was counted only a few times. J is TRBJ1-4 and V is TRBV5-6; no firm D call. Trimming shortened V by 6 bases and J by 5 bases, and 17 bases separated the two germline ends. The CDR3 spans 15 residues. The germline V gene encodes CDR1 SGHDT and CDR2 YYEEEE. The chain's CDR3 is CASTLLGRGNEKLFF. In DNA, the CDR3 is TGTGCCAGCACCCTGCTCGGGAGAGGCAATGAAAAACTGTTTTTT.

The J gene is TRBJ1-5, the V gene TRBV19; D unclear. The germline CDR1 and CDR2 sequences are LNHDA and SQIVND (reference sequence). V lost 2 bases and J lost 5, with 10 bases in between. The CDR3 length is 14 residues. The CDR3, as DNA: TGTGCCAGTAGTATATCCGGGTTTGATCAGCCCCAGCATTTT. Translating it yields CASSISGFDQPQHF.

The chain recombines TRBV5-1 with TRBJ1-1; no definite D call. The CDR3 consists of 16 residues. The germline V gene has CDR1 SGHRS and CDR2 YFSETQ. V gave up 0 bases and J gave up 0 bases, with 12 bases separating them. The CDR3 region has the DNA TGCGCCAGCAGCTTGGAGGCAGGAGCCATGAACACTGAAGCTTTCTTT. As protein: CASSLEAGAMNTEAFF.

CDR3 residues: CASSLVGNSNQPQHF. CDR3 nucleotide sequence: TGTGCCAGCAGCTTAGTGGGAAATAGCAATCAGCCCCAGCATTTT. The V and J genes are TRBV11-2 and TRBJ1-5; D gene ambiguous. The CDR3 sequence is 15 residues long. The germline V and J ends were trimmed by 1 base and 0 bases, with 7 bases remaining between them. The germline V gene encodes CDR1 SGHAT and CDR2 FQNNGV. The full variable domain, its missing parts supplied by reference TRBV11-2 and TRBJ1-5, is EAGVAQSPRYKIIEKRQSVAFWCNPISGHATLYWYQQILGQGPKLLIQFQNNGVVDDSQLPKDRFSAERLKGVDSTLKIQPAKLEDSAVYLCASSLVGNSNQPQHFGDGTRLSIL.

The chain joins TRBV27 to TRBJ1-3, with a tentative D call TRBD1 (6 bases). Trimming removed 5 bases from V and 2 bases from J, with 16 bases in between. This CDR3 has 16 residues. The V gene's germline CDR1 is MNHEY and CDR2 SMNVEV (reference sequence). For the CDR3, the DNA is TGTGCCAGCAGTCCCTACAGGGTCTTAGCTGGAAACACCATATATTTT. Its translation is CASSPYRVLAGNTIYF.

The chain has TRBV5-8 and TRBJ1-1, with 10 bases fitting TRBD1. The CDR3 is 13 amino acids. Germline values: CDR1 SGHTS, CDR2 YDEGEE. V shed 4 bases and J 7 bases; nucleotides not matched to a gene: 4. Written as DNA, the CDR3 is TGTGCCAGCAGCCGCGGACAGGGGGATGAAGCTTTCTTT. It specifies CASSRGQGDEAFF.